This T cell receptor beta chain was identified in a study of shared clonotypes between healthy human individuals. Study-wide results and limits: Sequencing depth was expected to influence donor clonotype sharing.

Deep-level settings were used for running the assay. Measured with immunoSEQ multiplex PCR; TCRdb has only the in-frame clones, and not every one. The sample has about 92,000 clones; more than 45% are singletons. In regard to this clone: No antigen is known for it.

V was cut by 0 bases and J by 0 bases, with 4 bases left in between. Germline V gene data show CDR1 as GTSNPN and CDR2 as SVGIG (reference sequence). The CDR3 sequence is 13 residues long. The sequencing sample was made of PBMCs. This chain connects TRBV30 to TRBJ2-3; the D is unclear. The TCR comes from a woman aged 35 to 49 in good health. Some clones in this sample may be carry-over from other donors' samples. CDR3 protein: CAWSVASTDTQYF. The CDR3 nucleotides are TGTGCCTGGAGTGTAGCGAGCACAGATACGCAGTATTTT.